A selection of T cell receptor beta chains follows, all from one sample in a study of blood T cell repertoires in COVID-19. Clones were sequenced by immunoSEQ multiplex PCR, and TCRdb holds only the in-frame ones, with some missing. The sample lists 300,000 to 450,000 clones, over 75% seen once, with under 3% in the top ten. What was sequenced was peripheral blood. These receptors originate from an older woman with COVID-19, enrolled during active disease. The CDR3 runs from the conserved cysteine through the conserved F or W. Fields, in order: J gene, D gene, clone size, V gene, CDR3 protein, CDR3 DNA. The D gene is left open where the match is weak. Where a row states a size, it is once, few, many or the class of an expanded clone; other rows omit it.

>TRBJ2-1|-|-|TRBV3-1/TRBV3-2
CASSQDHGEEQFF
TGTGCCAGCAGCCAAGATCACGGGGAAGAGCAGTTCTTC
>TRBJ1-1|TRBD1|few|TRBV11-2
CASSLKRTGRTNTEAFF
TGTGCCAGCAGCTTAAAAAGGACAGGGCGGACGAACACTGAAGCTTTCTTT
>TRBJ2-7|-|-|TRBV28
CASRGSGPGPEQYF
TGTGCCAGCAGGGGTAGCGGCCCTGGACCCGAGCAGTACTTC
>TRBJ1-6|-|-|TRBV19
CASSTGSGGSPLHF
TGTGCCAGTAGTACCGGGAGCGGAGGTTCACCCCTCCACTTT
>TRBJ1-5|-|-|TRBV6-5
CASTQGHINQPQHF
TGTGCCAGCACCCAGGGACATATCAATCAGCCCCAGCATTTT
>TRBJ2-3|TRBD2|-|TRBV5-4
CASSPLAGLTTDTQYF
TGTGCCAGCAGCCCCCTAGCGGGGTTAACCACAGATACGCAGTATTTT
>TRBJ2-4|TRBD2|-|TRBV6-5
CASKPPGGMGIQYF
TGTGCCAGCAAACCCCCGGGGGGAATGGGCATTCAGTACTTC
>TRBJ2-7|TRBD1|-|TRBV7-6
CASSLAVRHRGQDEQYF
TGTGCCAGCAGCTTAGCGGTGAGGCACAGGGGTCAGGACGAGCAGTACTTC
>TRBJ2-1|TRBD2|-|TRBV19
CASRTAGGTSYNEQFF
TGTGCCAGTAGGACCGCGGGGGGGACATCCTACAATGAGCAGTTCTTC
>TRBJ1-4|-|-|TRBV28
CASQESGGASNEKLFF
TGTGCCAGCCAGGAGTCGGGGGGCGCCAGTAATGAAAAACTGTTTTTT
>TRBJ1-5|-|-|TRBV5-1
CASSLVSGWNQPQHF
TGCGCCAGCAGCTTGGTGTCAGGGTGGAATCAGCCCCAGCATTTT
>TRBJ1-5|-|-|TRBV5-1
CASSLAPIQPQHF
TGCGCCAGCAGCTTGGCCCCAATCCAGCCCCAGCATTTT
>TRBJ1-2|-|-|TRBV6-5
CASSRGGVSYGYTF
TGTGCCAGCAGCCGAGGAGGGGTATCCTATGGCTACACCTTC
>TRBJ1-1|-|-|TRBV30
CARQGRNTEAFF
TGTGCCCGGCAGGGTAGGAACACTGAAGCTTTCTTT
>TRBJ1-4|-|once|TRBV5-8
CASSLGRSRGNVWAEKLFF
TGTGCCAGCAGCTTGGGAAGGAGTAGGGGGAACGTATGGGCAGAAAAACTGTTTTTT
>TRBJ2-2|-|-|TRBV5-4
CASSRENTGELFF
TGTGCCAGCAGCCGAGAAAACACCGGGGAGCTGTTTTTT
>TRBJ1-3|TRBD1|-|TRBV12-3/TRBV12-4
CANIQGAGNTIYF
TGTGCCAACATACAGGGGGCTGGAAACACCATATATTTT
>TRBJ2-3|TRBD2|-|TRBV29-1
CSVVPLTSGVVDTQYF
TGCAGCGTTGTCCCCCTGACTAGCGGGGTGGTAGATACGCAGTATTTT
>TRBJ2-7|TRBD1|once|TRBV10-3
CAIRGAGTDTYEQYF
TGTGCCATCAGAGGGGCCGGGACAGACACCTACGAGCAGTACTTC
>TRBJ2-5|-|-|TRBV5-6
CASSLRRQQETQYF
TGTGCCAGCAGCCTCCGTCGACAGCAAGAGACCCAGTACTTC
>TRBJ1-1|-|once|TRBV28
CASTQGSTEAFF
TGTGCCAGCACGCAGGGGTCCACTGAAGCTTTCTTT
>TRBJ2-7|TRBD1|-|TRBV10-3
CAISAGQGHSYEQYF
TGTGCCATCAGTGCGGGACAGGGGCACTCCTACGAGCAGTACTTC
>TRBJ2-3|-|once|TRBV5-1
CASSLPAGSTDTQYF
TGCGCCAGCAGCTTGCCAGCAGGTAGCACAGATACGCAGTATTTT
>TRBJ2-7|TRBD2|-|TRBV5-6
CASSLGTSGVLSYEQYF
TGTGCCAGCAGCCTCGGGACTAGCGGGGTCCTCTCCTACGAGCAGTACTTC
>TRBJ1-3|-|-|TRBV29-1
CSVLLFYSGNTIYF
TGCAGCGTCCTTTTATTTTACTCTGGAAACACCATATATTTT
>TRBJ2-7|-|-|TRBV20-1
CSASGGRGPYEQYF
TGCAGTGCTAGTGGGGGCAGGGGACCCTACGAGCAGTACTTC
>TRBJ2-3|-|-|TRBV27
CASSLRGGYTDTQYF
TGTGCCAGCAGTTTAAGGGGGGGGTACACAGATACGCAGTATTTT
>TRBJ2-3|TRBD2|-|TRBV19
CATATPSGGHLDTQYF
TGTGCCACCGCGACTCCTAGCGGGGGGCACCTAGATACGCAGTATTTT
>TRBJ2-2|-|-|TRBV15
CATSRSGQLNTGELFF
TGTGCCACCAGCAGATCCGGACAGTTGAACACCGGGGAGCTGTTTTTT
>TRBJ2-5|TRBD1|-|TRBV24-1
CATSPGTGPQETQYF
TGTGCCACCTCCCCCGGGACAGGGCCCCAAGAGACCCAGTACTTC
>TRBJ2-7|TRBD2|-|TRBV5-6
CASSISGGAGEQYF
TGTGCCAGCAGTATTAGCGGGGGGGCCGGAGAGCAGTACTTC
>TRBJ1-2|-|-|TRBV28
CASSFPPGRDGYTF
TGTGCCAGCAGTTTCCCCCCAGGAAGAGACGGCTACACCTTC
>TRBJ1-1|-|-|TRBV9
CASSVDSLNTEAFF
TGTGCCAGCAGCGTAGATAGCTTGAACACTGAAGCTTTCTTT
>TRBJ2-1|TRBD1|-|TRBV19
CASSSDRGRNEQFF
TGTGCCAGTAGTTCTGACAGGGGGCGGAATGAGCAGTTCTTC
>TRBJ1-6|TRBD1|-|TRBV6-5
CASSPGRGNSPLHF
TGTGCCAGCAGCCCCGGCAGGGGGAATTCACCCCTCCACTTT
>TRBJ1-5|TRBD1|-|TRBV3-1/TRBV3-2
CASSQGGDRGHGQPQHF
TGTGCCAGCAGCCAAGGTGGGGACAGGGGTCATGGTCAGCCCCAGCATTTT
>TRBJ2-2|-|once|TRBV5-1
CASSLGVSGGVNSGELFF
TGCGCCAGCAGCTTGGGGGTGTCGGGTGGAGTAAACTCCGGGGAGCTGTTTTTT
>TRBJ1-4|-|-|TRBV7-2
CASSYGEGEKLFF
TGTGCCAGCAGCTACGGGGAGGGTGAAAAACTGTTTTTT
>TRBJ2-7|-|-|TRBV4-1
CASSQESEQYF
TGCGCCAGCAGCCAAGAGAGTGAGCAGTACTTC
>TRBJ1-2|TRBD1|-|TRBV3-1/TRBV3-2
CASSRRQGRGSADGYTF
TGTGCCAGCAGTCGGAGACAGGGAAGAGGGAGTGCGGATGGCTACACCTTC
>TRBJ2-7|-|-|TRBV11-1
CASSPGRRGEQYF
TGTGCCAGCAGCCCTGGACGACGGGGCGAGCAGTACTTC
>TRBJ1-2|-|few|TRBV6-5
CASRRAGAGGYTF
TGTGCCAGCAGGCGCGCAGGGGCTGGTGGCTACACCTTC
>TRBJ1-2|-|-|TRBV7-9
CASSSTYNYGYTF
TGTGCCAGCAGCAGCACTTACAACTATGGCTACACCTTC
>TRBJ2-7|TRBD2|-|TRBV19
CASTPGRERSYEQYF
TGTGCCAGTACTCCGGGGAGGGAAAGGTCCTACGAGCAGTACTTC
>TRBJ2-5|-|-|TRBV30
CAWSVQGPGSQYF
TGTGCCTGGAGTGTACAAGGGCCGGGGTCCCAGTACTTC
>TRBJ1-6|-|-|TRBV28
CASSLWTGAGDSPLHF
TGTGCCAGCAGTTTATGGACGGGTGCCGGTGATTCACCCCTCCACTTT
>TRBJ1-4|-|-|TRBV11-2
CASSNSRNEKLFF
TGTGCCAGCAGTAACTCCAGGAATGAAAAACTGTTTTTT
>TRBJ1-2|-|-|TRBV28
CASRTARRGYTF
TGTGCCAGCAGGACTGCGCGTAGGGGCTACACCTTC
>TRBJ1-1|-|-|TRBV7-9
CASSLGSSANTEAFF
TGTGCCAGCAGCTTAGGTTCTAGTGCAAACACTGAAGCTTTCTTT
>TRBJ1-4|-|-|TRBV5-1
CASSLGTATNEKLFF
TGCGCCAGCAGCTTGGGAACAGCAACTAATGAAAAACTGTTTTTT
>TRBJ2-7|TRBD2|-|TRBV4-1
CASSQMGLANEQYF
TGCGCCAGCAGCCAAATGGGACTAGCGAACGAGCAGTACTTC
>TRBJ2-6|-|-|TRBV18
CASSPQTASSSGANVLTF
TGTGCCAGCTCACCCCAGACAGCCTCTTCCTCTGGGGCCAACGTCCTGACTTTC
>TRBJ2-3|TRBD2|-|TRBV30
CAWSPRLAGGRDTQYF
TGTGCCTGGAGTCCGCGACTAGCGGGGGGTCGGGATACGCAGTATTTT
>TRBJ1-3|-|-|TRBV6-5
CASSTLRNTIYF
TGTGCCAGCAGTACTTTGAGAAACACCATATATTTT
>TRBJ2-1|TRBD2|-|TRBV2
CASMQTSGGANEQFF
TGTGCCAGCATGCAAACTAGCGGGGGGGCGAATGAGCAGTTCTTC
>TRBJ2-2|-|-|TRBV5-5
CASSLFGGDNTGELFF
TGTGCCAGCAGCTTGTTTGGGGGCGACAACACCGGGGAGCTGTTTTTT